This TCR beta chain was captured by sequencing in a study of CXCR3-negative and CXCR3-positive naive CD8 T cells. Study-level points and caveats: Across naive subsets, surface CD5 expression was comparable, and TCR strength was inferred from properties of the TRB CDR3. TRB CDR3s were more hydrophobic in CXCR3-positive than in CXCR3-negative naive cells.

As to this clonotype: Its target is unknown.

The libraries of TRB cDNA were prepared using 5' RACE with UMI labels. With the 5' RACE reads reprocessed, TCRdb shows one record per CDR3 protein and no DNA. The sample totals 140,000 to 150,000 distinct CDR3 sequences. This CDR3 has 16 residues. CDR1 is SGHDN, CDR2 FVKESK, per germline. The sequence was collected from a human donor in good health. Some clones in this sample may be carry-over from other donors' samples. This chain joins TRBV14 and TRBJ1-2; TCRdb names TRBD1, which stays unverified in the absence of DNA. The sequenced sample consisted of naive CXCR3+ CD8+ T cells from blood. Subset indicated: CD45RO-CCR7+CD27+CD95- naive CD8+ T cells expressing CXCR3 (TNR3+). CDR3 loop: CASSQVRSGGRWGYTF. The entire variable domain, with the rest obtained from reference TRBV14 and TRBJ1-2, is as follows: EAGVTQFPSHSVIEKGQTVTLRCDPISGHDNLYWYRRVMGKEIKFLLHFVKESKQDESGMPNNRFLAERTGGTYSTLKVQPAELEDSGVYFCASSQVRSGGRWGYTFGSGTRLTVV.